The 3 T cell receptor beta chains in this list originate from one sample, sequenced in a study of blood T cell repertoires in COVID-19. Some clones are missing from TCRdb's copy, which holds only in-frame ones; the method was immunoSEQ multiplex PCR. This table holds about 440,000 clones, about 89% found once. Input material: peripheral blood. These receptors were taken from a woman under 40 with acute or convalescent COVID-19.

The rearrangement joins TRBV5-8 to TRBJ2-3, with TRBD1 matching over 8 bases. The CDR3 is made up of 15 amino acids. Per germline, CDR1 SGHTS and CDR2 YDEGEE. Trimming at V came to 4 bases and at J to 2 bases, leaving 6 bases not matched to a gene. In DNA, the CDR3 is TGTGCCAGCAGCAAGGGACAGGTGAACACAGATACGCAGTATTTT. Protein: CASSKGQVNTDTQYF.

The V gene is TRBV2, the J gene TRBJ1-2, with D perhaps matching TRBD1 (6 bases). This CDR3 spans 14 amino acids. Germline V CDR1 and CDR2: SNHLY, FYNNEI. V was cut by 6 bases and J by 2 bases, with 13 bases left in between. CDR3 DNA sequence: TGTGCCAGCAGGGCAACAGGGTCGAACTATGGCTACACCTTC. It encodes CASRATGSNYGYTF.

V gene TRBV11-2 combines with J gene TRBJ1-2; 9 bases line up with TRBD1. V gave up 2 bases and J gave up 2 bases; unmatched junction bases: 15. The CDR3 covers 19 residues. Germline lookup yields CDR1 SGHAT and CDR2 FQNNGV. The CDR3 sequence: CASSLRDSGTGGWNYGYTF. In DNA form, the CDR3 reads TGTGCCAGCAGCTTACGGGACTCCGGTACAGGGGGCTGGAACTATGGCTACACCTTC.